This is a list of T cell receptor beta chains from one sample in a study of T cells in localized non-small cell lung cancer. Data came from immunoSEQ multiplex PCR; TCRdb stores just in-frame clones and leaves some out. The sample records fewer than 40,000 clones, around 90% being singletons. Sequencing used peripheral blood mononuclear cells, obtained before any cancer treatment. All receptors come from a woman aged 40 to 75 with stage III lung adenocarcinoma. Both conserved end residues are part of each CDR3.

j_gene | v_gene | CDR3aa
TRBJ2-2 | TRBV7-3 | CASSPHLSGNTGELFF
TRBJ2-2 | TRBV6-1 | CASSRTANTGELFF
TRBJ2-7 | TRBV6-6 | CASSYSGEQYF
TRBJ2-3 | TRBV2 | CASSEDGGTDTQYF
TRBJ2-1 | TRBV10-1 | CASSEASGPYNEQFF
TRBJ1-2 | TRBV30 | CAWSVGGARTF
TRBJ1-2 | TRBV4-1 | CASSQDERRNYGYTF
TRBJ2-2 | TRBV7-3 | CASSLTSGGGNTGELFF
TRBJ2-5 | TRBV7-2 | CASSGGWSAQYF
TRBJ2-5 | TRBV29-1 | CSVVLSVRGETQYF
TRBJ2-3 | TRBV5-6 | CASSMLGLAGADTQYF
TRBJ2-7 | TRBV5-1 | CASSLRGVLPYEQYF
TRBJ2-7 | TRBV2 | CAIPGTGDQAYEQYF
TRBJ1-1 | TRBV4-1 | CASSQDGGGHLNTEAFF
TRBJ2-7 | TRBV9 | CASSPRAVNYEQYF
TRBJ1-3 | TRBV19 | CASSGRDGNTIYF
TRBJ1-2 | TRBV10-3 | CAISESWGADGYTF
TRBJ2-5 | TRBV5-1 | CASSVGRTETQYF
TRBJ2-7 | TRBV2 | CASSDSLQYF
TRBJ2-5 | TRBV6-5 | CASSSTPGWGTQYF
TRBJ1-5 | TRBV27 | CASSLSRLSNQPQHF
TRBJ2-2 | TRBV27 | CASSSGNTGELFF
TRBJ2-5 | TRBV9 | CASSVDRETQYF
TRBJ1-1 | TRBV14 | CASSHPGTVLTEAFF
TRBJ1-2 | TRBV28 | CASSLRGKGFVVDYGYTF
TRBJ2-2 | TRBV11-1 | CASSLETGLTGELFF
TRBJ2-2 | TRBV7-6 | CASSAGTGGPGELFF
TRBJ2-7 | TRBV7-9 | CASSLGEHKQYF
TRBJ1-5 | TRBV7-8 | CASSERDRNYNQPQHF
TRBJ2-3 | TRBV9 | CASNRGGRDTQYF
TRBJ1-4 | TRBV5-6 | CASSFWITNEKLFF
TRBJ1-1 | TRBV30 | CAWRARNTEAFF
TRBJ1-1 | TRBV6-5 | CASSSSHPSAEAFF
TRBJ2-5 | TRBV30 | CAWRGQETQYF
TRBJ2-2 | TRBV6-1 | CASSSGSANTGELFF
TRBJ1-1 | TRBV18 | CASSPQTANTEAFF